This T cell receptor (beta chain) was documented in a study of cytomegalovirus exposure and HLA in healthy donors. Broader study findings: Among immune exposure information, only CMV serostatus was available. As a later analysis revealed, the rate of TCR association differed by HLA locus, with DRB1 most and HLA-C fewest.

CDR3 length equals 13 residues. Per the germline V gene, CDR1 is ENHRY and CDR2 is SYGVKD. Notes on this clone: As yet, its antigen is unknown. One end of the junction does not line up with germline, which may come from a read error.

PCR used 60 Vbeta primers and 13 Jbeta primers. Clones were sequenced by immunoSEQ multiplex PCR, and TCRdb holds only the in-frame ones, with some missing. This sample carries approximately 150,000 clones, roughly 72% of them seen once, and the ten largest clones take less than 2%. This TCR came from a man in his forties or fifties in good health and CMV-seronegative. The chain uses TRBV10-3 and TRBJ2-1, with 12 bases identical to TRBD1. What was sequenced was PBMCs. The CDR3 loop reads CAIDGTGGDEQLF. CDR3 DNA: TGTGCCATCGACGGGACAGGGGGCGATGAGCAGCTCTTC.